This TCR beta chain emerged from a study of blood T cell repertoires in COVID-19. This CDR3 has 16 residues. Only in-frame clones appear in the TCRdb table, and some are missing; sequencing was by immunoSEQ multiplex PCR. The sample holds some 170,000 clones, 80% to 90% seen once. The sequence derives from a woman in her sixties or seventies with COVID-19, enrolled during active disease. V usage is TRBV21-1 and J usage is TRBJ2-2; the table's D gene call, TRBD1, was not cross checked with the DNA. TRBV21-1 has pseudogene status. The sequencing sample was made of peripheral blood. The chain's CDR3 is CASSEYRGRNTGELFF. CDR3 in DNA: TGTGCCAGCAGCGAGTACAGGGGCCGGAACACCGGGGAGCTGTTTTTT.